The sequence of this T cell receptor beta chain was determined in a study of T cell repertoires in cytomegalovirus infection. Study results and caveats: It was HLA-C-restricted CMV-specific TCR beta clonotypes that dominated the response ex vivo.

The V gene lost 2 bases and the J gene lost 4 bases, with 17 bases spanning the gap. The CDR3 totals 16 residues. Germline V gene sequence: CDR1 MNHGY, CDR2 SAAAGT. Turning to this clonotype: The antigen remains undetermined.

TCRdb redid the calling of the reads with MiXCR, one entry per CDR3 protein. The sample includes a few hundred thousand distinct CDR3 sequences, roughly 29% of them seen just once. This receptor was taken from a human donor in good health (CMV status not recorded). Some clones in this sample may be carry-over from other donors' samples. The starting material was cultured PBMCs, obtained from culture after CMV antigen stimulation. The V gene is TRBV6-8, the J gene TRBJ2-5, with D tentatively TRBD1 or TRBD2 (6 bases each). CDR3 sequence: CASSYVWGASRETQYF. DNA for the CDR3: TGTGCCAGCAGTTACGTATGGGGGGCATCACGAGAGACCCAGTACTTC.